Listed here are 30 T cell receptor beta chains from one sample, sequenced in a study of tumor-infiltrating lymphocytes in primary liver carcinoma. The roughly 18-34 mg bulk tissue piece was not sorted before simultaneous RNA and DNA extraction. With a constant-region primer, TCR beta cDNA was made from about 0.5 ug of total RNA. TCR beta libraries came from three nested multiplex PCR rounds using slightly modified ARM-PCR. Researchers ran the first two PCR rounds for roughly 11 cycles each with TRBV1-TRBV30 forward primers and a C-beta reverse primer. Using its own MiXCR run on the multiplex PCR reads, TCRdb lists one record per CDR3 protein. Here the sample spans about 99,000 distinct CDR3 sequences, roughly 69% being singletons. The material sequenced was liver tumor tissue from sampling region 5. Subset of the sample: tumor region T5, tumor centre. These receptors were collected from a woman between 55 and 75 years old with primary liver carcinoma and hepatitis B virus infection.

The CDR3 spells CASTRGDTEAFF. CDR3 nucleotide sequence: TGTGCCAGCACCAGGGGCGATACTGAAGCTTTCTTT. This sequence joins TRBV6-6 and TRBJ1-1; D is possibly TRBD1 (6 bases). Germline V gene data show CDR1 as MNHNY and CDR2 as SVGAGI (reference sequence). The ends were cut back, 7 bases at V and 5 bases at J, with 11 bases in the middle. CDR3 length: 12 residues.

Turning to this clonotype: Compared with germline, one end of the junction differs, possibly owing to a read error. The V call is TRBV11-2, the J call TRBJ1-1, with a possible D match to TRBD1 (5 bases). The CDR3 has 14 amino acids. Germline values: CDR1 SGHAT, CDR2 FQNNGV. CDR3 in DNA: TGTGCAAGCAGCTTAACCATGGGGCGAGCTGAAGTTTTCTTT. Its protein product is CASSLTMGRAEVFF. The whole variable domain, filled in from reference TRBV11-2 and TRBJ1-1, reads EAGVAQSPRYKIIEKRQSVAFWCNPISGHATLYWYQQILGQGPKLLIQFQNNGVVDDSQLPKDRFSAERLKGVDSTLKIQPAKLEDSAVYLCASSLTMGRAEVFFGQGTRLTVV.

This clonotype was detected a few times. It may be a read error: a sequence one base away is much more abundant. The conserved phenylalanine or tryptophan is not found at the CDR3 terminus, so this likely reflects a read error. V gene TRBV7-8 combines with J gene TRBJ2-2; 11 positions match TRBD1. Germline CDR1 SGHVS, CDR2 FQNEAQ. CDR3 size: 16 residues. Unmatched junction bases numbered 5, after V lost 4 bases and J lost 4 bases. The CDR3 reads CASSSWGTGGTGELFS. Here the CDR3 DNA reads TGTGCCAGCAGCTCATGGGGGACAGGGGGCACCGGGGAGCTGTTTTCT.

The table lists this clonotype with many counts. The gene calls are TRBV6-4 and TRBJ2-3; TRBD2 matches 8 bases. The J segment lost 4 bases and the V segment lost 8 bases, leaving 11 bases of the junction unmatched. Germline V gene lookup returns CDR1 MRHNA and CDR2 SNTAGT. The CDR3 totals 15 residues. The CDR3 region has the DNA TGTGCCAGCTCCAGCGGGGGTAATCAGCCAGATACGCAGTATTTT. Protein product: CASSSGGNQPDTQYF.

This clonotype is labeled as medium-sized. V and J are TRBV11-3 and TRBJ2-3, with unresolved D. CDR1 is SGHNT, CDR2 YENEEA, per germline. The CDR3 spans 13 residues. Between the trimmed V and J ends, which lost 5 bases and 2 bases, there was a span of 8 bases. The CDR3 coding sequence is TGTGCCAGCAGCCTAACACCCACAGATACGCAGTATTTT. It is translated as CASSLTPTDTQYF.

In this sample, this clonotype turned up once. Since the CDR3 does not end with the conserved phenylalanine or tryptophan, this likely comes from a read error. This chain's CDR3 is CASSLSRGCPADTQYC. The DNA of the CDR3 is TGTGCCAGCAGCTTAAGCCGTGGCTGTCCCGCAGATACGCAGTATTGT. V and J are TRBV11-3 and TRBJ2-3; no definite D call. Trimming removed 2 bases at V and 4 bases at J, with 16 bases between. The CDR3 runs 16 residues. From germline, CDR1 is SGHNT and CDR2 YENEEA.

The gene calls are TRBV28 and TRBJ1-1, with 8 bases fitting TRBD1. The CDR3 is made up of 12 amino acids. After removal of 11 bases from V and 10 bases from J, the junction contained 12 bases not matched to a gene. Looked up from germline, CDR1 is MDHEN and CDR2 is SYDVKM. CDR3 coding DNA: TGTGCCTGCACCACCCGGACAGGGCCAGCTTTCTTT. Residues: CACTTRTGPAFF.

The chain carries TRBV11-2 and TRBJ2-1; 7 bases line up with TRBD1. The CDR3 sequence is 13 residues long. Germline V gene data show CDR1 as SGHAT and CDR2 as FQNNGV. Losses at the gene ends were 7 bases for V and 10 bases for J; bases not matched to a gene: 10. CDR3 nucleotide sequence: TGTGCCAGCATCCTAGACAGGGTAAGAGAGCAGTTCTTC. Protein sequence: CASILDRVREQFF.

Remarks on this clonotype: A read error may explain this, as a much larger clone is one base away. The genes are TRBV11-3 and TRBJ1-5, with D maybe TRBD1 (5 bases). CDR1 is SGHNT, CDR2 YENEEA, per germline. The CDR3 loop spans 15 amino acids. Trimming shortened V by 0 bases and J by 6 bases, and 12 bases separated the two germline ends. CDR3 DNA: TGTGCCAGCAGCTTAGATGTGGGGGTGGCTCAGCCCCAGCATTTT. Protein: CASSLDVGVAQPQHF.

The chain carries TRBV29-1 and TRBJ2-1; 8 nucleotides line up with TRBD2. Germline V gene data show CDR1 as SQVTM and CDR2 as ANQGSEA. The junction had 5 bases not matched to a gene; V was cut back by 6 bases and J by 10 bases. The CDR3 runs 11 residues. The DNA for the CDR3 is TGCAGCGTCTGGCCGGGAGGGGAGCAGTTCTTC. This codes for CSVWPGGEQFF.

Regarding this clonotype: The junction shows a germline mismatch at one end, possibly a read error. This chain uses TRBV11-2 with TRBJ2-1; 9 bases are a match to TRBD2. The CDR3 has 16 amino acids. Germline V gene lookup returns CDR1 SGHAT and CDR2 FQNNGV. CDR3 loop: CPSSPRLAETYNEQFF. In DNA, the CDR3 is TGTCCCAGCAGCCCTCGACTAGCGGAAACCTACAATGAGCAGTTCTTC.

This clonotype appeared a few times. CDR3 DNA: TGCAGCGTTGGACCCGGGTGGGGTATGAACACTGAAGCTTTCTTT. This sequence encodes CSVGPGWGMNTEAFF. V usage is TRBV29-1 and J usage is TRBJ1-1; D not certain. The V gene lost 4 bases and the J gene lost 0 bases, with 15 bases spanning the gap. Germline loops: CDR1 SQVTM, CDR2 ANQGSEA. This CDR3 spans 15 amino acids.

This clonotype was counted only a few times. This sequence may be a read error, since a much larger clone differs from it by one base. The V and J genes are TRBV6-5 and TRBJ1-5, with 11 bases that match TRBD1. This CDR3 has 20 residues. The V segment lost 5 bases and the J segment 0 bases; nucleotides outside the gene matches: 15. The germline V gene encodes CDR1 MNHEY and CDR2 SVGAGI. CDR3 sequence reads: CASSPCWTGGGRNSNQPQHF. As DNA, the CDR3 is TGTGCCAGCAGTCCGTGTTGGACAGGGGGCGGACGAAATAGCAATCAGCCCCAGCATTTT.

In regard to this clonotype: Being one base from a much bigger clone, this may be a read error. This rearrangement joins TRBV5-4 to TRBJ2-1; 11 bases align to TRBD2. Germline V CDR1 and CDR2: SGHNT, YYREEE (reference sequence). This CDR3 contains 15 residues. J gave up 4 bases and V 6 bases, and 6 bases lay outside the gene matches. The CDR3 protein is CASNSGTSGYNEQFF. CDR3 sequence (DNA): TGTGCCAGCAACTCCGGGACTAGCGGATACAATGAGCAGTTCTTC.

With respect to this clonotype: The junction does not match germline at one end; this may be a read error. The V gene is TRBV10-3, the J gene TRBJ2-7; D tentatively reads TRBD1 or TRBD2 (6 bases each). The CDR3 consists of 12 residues. Germline V gene sequence: CDR1 ENHRY, CDR2 SYGVKD. The CDR3 DNA reads as TGTGCCACCTGGACGGGGGCCTACGAGCGGTACTTC. This gives the protein CATWTGAYERYF.

About this clonotype: The junction departs from the called germline gene at one end, perhaps through a read error. V is TRBV11-3 and J is TRBJ2-1; perhaps TRBD2 as D (5 bases). Per the germline V gene, CDR1 is SGHNT and CDR2 is YENEEA. The CDR3 length is 17 residues. CDR3 sequence (DNA): TGTGCCAGTAGCTCCCGGGGTGTGCGGACCATGGGCAATGAGCAGTTATTC. Its protein product is CASSSRGVRTMGNEQLF. Based on the CDR3 plus reference TRBV11-3 and TRBJ2-1, the full variable domain is EAGVVQSPRYKIIEKKQPVAFWCNPISGHNTLYWYLQNLGQGPELLIRYENEEAVDDSQLPKDRFSAERLKGVDSTLKIQPAELGDSAVYLCASSSRGVRTMGNEQLFGPGTRLTVL.

On this clonotype: The junction departs from the called germline gene at one end, perhaps through a read error. The chain couples TRBV10-2 to TRBJ2-2; D gene ambiguous. Germline assignment: CDR1 WSHSY and CDR2 SAAADI. The CDR3 spans 13 residues. The DNA of the CDR3 is TGCGCCAGTAGTGACCGTATCACCGGGGAGCTGTTTTTT. This encodes CASSDRITGELFF.

This clonotype was seen more than once but under ten times. J is TRBJ2-7 and V is TRBV21-1; the D call TRBD1 from the table was never checked on the DNA. TRBV21-1 is an annotated pseudogene. The CDR3 totals 17 residues. The CDR3 nucleotides read TGTGCCAGCAGCAATATCCCCCGTGGAGACATTTCCTACGAGCAGTACTTC. Amino acids: CASSNIPRGDISYEQYF.

This rearrangement joins TRBV11-2 to TRBJ2-1; 7 bases fit TRBD2. This CDR3 region has 16 residues. Germline lookup yields CDR1 SGHAT and CDR2 FQNNGV. With 1 base clipped from V and 10 bases from J, the junction kept 13 bases outside the gene matches. The CDR3, as DNA: TGTGCCAGCAGCTTAGGGGGGGGTCAGCCGAGGAAGGAGCAGTTCTTC. This gives the protein CASSLGGGQPRKEQFF.

This clonotype has just a few counts. A read error may explain this, as a much larger clone is one base away. The rearrangement uses TRBV29-1 and TRBJ1-2; D call uncertain. The germline gives CDR1 SQVTM, CDR2 ANQGSEA. The CDR3 is made up of 12 amino acids. With 3 bases removed from V and 3 bases from J, the gap between germline ends came to 8 bases. The CDR3 here is CSVEGNHYGYTF. For the CDR3, the DNA is TGCAGCGTTGAGGGAAACCACTATGGCTACACCTTC.

Concerning this clonotype itself: One end of the junction does not line up with germline, which may come from a read error. The chain combines TRBV11-3 with TRBJ2-2; no firm D call. CDR1 is SGHNT, CDR2 YENEEA, per germline. CDR3 length: 15 residues. The DNA of the CDR3 is TGTACCAGTAGCTTAGATAAAGGGAACACCAGGGAGCTGTTTTTT. This translates into CTSSLDKGNTRELFF.

This clonotype showed up many times. The chain is built from TRBV25-1 and TRBJ2-2; the D gene could be TRBD1 or TRBD2 (5 bases each). Germline lookup yields CDR1 MGHDK and CDR2 SYGVNS. The CDR3 has 16 amino acids. CDR3 sequence reads: CAEGGTQTEDTGELFF. CDR3 nucleotides: TGTGCAGAAGGAGGTACCCAGACAGAAGACACCGGGGAGCTGTTTTTT.

CDR3: CSVPNQGQKRQYF. As DNA, the CDR3 is TGCAGCGTCCCCAATCAGGGGCAGAAGAGACAGTACTTC. The rearrangement joins TRBV29-1 to TRBJ2-5, with D perhaps TRBD1 (6 bases). This CDR3 has 13 amino acids. The germline gives CDR1 SQVTM, CDR2 ANQGSEA. Deletions cut 6 bases from V and 11 bases from J, with 22 bases between.

The table lists this clonotype with a few counts. The chain employs TRBV28 and TRBJ1-2, with 10 positions matching TRBD1. Germline CDR1 reads MDHEN; CDR2 reads SYDVKM. The V and J ends lost 3 bases and 2 bases, in that order; junction bases with no gene match: 6. This CDR3 contains 16 residues. The CDR3, as DNA: TGTGCCAGCAGTTTGTCCGGACAGGGGGGCAACTATGGCTACACCTTC. It is translated as CASSLSGQGGNYGYTF.

The chain couples TRBV2 to TRBJ2-3, with a possible D match to TRBD2 (6 bases). V lost 7 bases to trimming and J lost 2 bases, with 10 bases between them. The CDR3 length is 13 residues. Germline lookup yields CDR1 SNHLY and CDR2 FYNNEI. The CDR3 is CASMGGSTDTQYF. The CDR3 DNA sequence: TGTGCCAGCATGGGGGGATCCACAGATACGCAGTATTTT.

The CDR3 DNA reads as TGTGCCAGCAACCTTCAAGGGACAGGGTCGGAACTTGCTGAAGCTTTCTTT. This encodes CASNLQGTGSELAEAFF. This sequence joins TRBV11-2 and TRBJ1-1, with 9 bases matching TRBD1. Germline V gene lookup returns CDR1 SGHAT and CDR2 FQNNGV. With V trimmed by 7 bases and J by 6 bases, 18 bases remained unmatched. This CDR3 has 17 amino acids.

This clonotype is judged medium-sized. The V gene is TRBV29-1, the J gene TRBJ2-7; 8 nucleotides agree with TRBD2. Germline lookup yields CDR1 SQVTM and CDR2 ANQGSEA. Trimming cost V 1 base and J 3 bases; bases outside gene matches: 8. The CDR3 spans 15 residues. The CDR3 protein is CSVEGGRPPFYEQYF. The DNA for the CDR3 is TGCAGCGTTGAAGGCGGGAGGCCCCCATTCTACGAGCAGTACTTC.

Note on this clonotype: The conserved closing phenylalanine or tryptophan is absent in this CDR3, likely reflecting a read error. It is unclear where the CDR3 begins or ends on the DNA, so no DNA is shown, and the CDR3 is as TCRdb lists it. The V gene is TRBV6-5, the J gene TRBJ1-2. Germline V gives CDR1 MNHEY, CDR2 SVGAGI. 12 amino acids form the CDR3, both terminal residues included. CDR3 amino acids: CASSGPAGTSTL.

In regard to this clonotype: A read error may be the cause here, since a much bigger clone is one base away. The V gene is TRBV7-9, the J gene TRBJ2-1; no clear D gene. Germline CDR1 reads SEHNR; CDR2 reads FQNEAQ (reference sequence). The CDR3 is 12 amino acids. The CDR3 DNA is TGTGCCAGCCGCCGATCCAACAAGGAGCAGTTCTTC. It encodes CASRRSNKEQFF.

Worth noting for this clonotype: The junction and the germline gene differ at one end; a read error may be behind it. The genes are TRBV5-1 and TRBJ2-3, with a tentative D call TRBD1 (5 bases). Germline CDR1 and CDR2: SGHRS and YFSETQ. The CDR3 consists of 14 residues. The CDR3 here is CASSLGREGDRQYF. The CDR3 DNA follows: TGCGCCAGCAGCTTGGGCAGGGAAGGAGATAGGCAGTATTTT.